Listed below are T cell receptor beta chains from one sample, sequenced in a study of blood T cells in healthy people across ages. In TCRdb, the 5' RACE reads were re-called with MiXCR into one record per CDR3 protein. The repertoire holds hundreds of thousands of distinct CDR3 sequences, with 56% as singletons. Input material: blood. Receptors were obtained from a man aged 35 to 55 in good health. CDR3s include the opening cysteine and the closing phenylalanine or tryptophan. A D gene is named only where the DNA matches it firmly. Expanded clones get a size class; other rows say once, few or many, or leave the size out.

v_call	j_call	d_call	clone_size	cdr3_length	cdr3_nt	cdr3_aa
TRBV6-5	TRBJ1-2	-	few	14	TGTGCCAGCAGTATCCGCAGTGGTGGGTATGGCTACACCTTC	CASSIRSGGYGYTF
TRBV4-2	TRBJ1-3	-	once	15	TGTGCCAGCAGAAATCTCGGGACGAAACGAGGCACCATATATTTT	CASRNLGTKRGTIYF
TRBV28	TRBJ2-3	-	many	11	TGTGCCAGCAGTGAGGGAGATACGCAGTATTTT	CASSEGDTQYF
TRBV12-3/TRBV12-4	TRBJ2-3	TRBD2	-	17	TGTGCCAGCGGTTTAGTAACTAGCGGGGGGGACACAGATACGCAGTATTTT	CASGLVTSGGDTDTQYF
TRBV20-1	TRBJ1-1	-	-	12	TGCAGTGCTTTTGGGCTGAACACTGAAGCTTTCTTT	CSAFGLNTEAFF
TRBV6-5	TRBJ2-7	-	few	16	TGTGCCAGCAGTTTCGGGGGTGGGAGGAAGGGCCACGAGCAGTACTTC	CASSFGGGRKGHEQYF
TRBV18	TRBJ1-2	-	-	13	TGTGCCAGCTTCCAGCCTCGAGGAGGTGGCTACACCTTC	CASFQPRGGGYTF
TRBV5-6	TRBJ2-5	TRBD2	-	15	TGTGCCAGCAGCCCTAGCGGGAGAAGGGCAGAGACCCAGTACTTC	CASSPSGRRAETQYF
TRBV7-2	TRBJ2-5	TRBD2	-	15	TGTGCCGGCAGCACAACCTCCGGGACTAGCGGGACTAAGTACTTC	CAGSTTSGTSGTKYF
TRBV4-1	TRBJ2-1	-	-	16	TGCGCCAGCAGCCAAGGAGGACTATCGAGTGGCAATGAGCAGTTCTTC	CASSQGGLSSGNEQFF
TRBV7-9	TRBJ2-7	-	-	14	TGTGCCAGCAGGATGGGGGGTCTCTCCTACGAGCAGTACTTC	CASRMGGLSYEQYF
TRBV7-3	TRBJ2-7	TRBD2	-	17	TGTGCCAGCAACCTAAAAGAGACTAGCGGGAGGTCCCACGAGCAGTACTTC	CASNLKETSGRSHEQYF
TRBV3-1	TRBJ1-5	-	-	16	TGTGCCAGCAGCCAAGGTTCACCGTCTACCAATCAGCCCCAGCATTTT	CASSQGSPSTNQPQHF
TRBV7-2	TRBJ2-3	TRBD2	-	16	TGTGCCAGCAGCTCCCAAAGGGCGGGGGAGACAGATACGCAGTATTTT	CASSSQRAGETDTQYF
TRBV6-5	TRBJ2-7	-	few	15	TGTGCCAGCAGTTATACAGGGAAGTACCGGGACGAGCAGTACTTC	CASSYTGKYRDEQYF
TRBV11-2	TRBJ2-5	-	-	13	TGTGCCAGCAGCTTATGGCGGGGAGAGACCCAGTACTTC	CASSLWRGETQYF
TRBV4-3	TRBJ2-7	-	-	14	TGCGCCAGCAGCCAAGAGCTTCGGGTCGGCGAGCAGTACTTC	CASSQELRVGEQYF
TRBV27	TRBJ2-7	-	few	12	TGTGCCAGCAGGACGGGACTCTACGAGCAGTACTTC	CASRTGLYEQYF
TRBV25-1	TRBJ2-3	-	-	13	TGTGCCAGCAGTGAGGCGGGGTTGGATACGCAGTATTTT	CASSEAGLDTQYF
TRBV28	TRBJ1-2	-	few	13	TGTGCCAGCAGTTTAACGGGAGAGGATGGCTACACCTTC	CASSLTGEDGYTF
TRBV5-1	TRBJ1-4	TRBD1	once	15	TGCGCCAGCAGCTGGACAGGGGCCGGTGATGAAAAACTGTTTTTT	CASSWTGAGDEKLFF
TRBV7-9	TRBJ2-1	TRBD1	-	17	TGTGCCAGCAGCTTAGAACAGGGGGCGGTTTCCTACAGTGAGCAGTTCTTC	CASSLEQGAVSYSEQFF
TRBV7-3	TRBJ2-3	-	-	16	TGTGCCAGCAGCTCGGGATCAGGTCTCCTCACAGATACGCAGTATTTT	CASSSGSGLLTDTQYF
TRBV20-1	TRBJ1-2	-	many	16	TGCAGTGCTCCAGGGACCCACGGTGGCAGGGCAAGAGGCTACACCTTC	CSAPGTHGGRARGYTF
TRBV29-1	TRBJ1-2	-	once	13	TGCAGCGCTGAGACTGGGGGTCGGGGTGGCTACACCTTC	CSAETGGRGGYTF
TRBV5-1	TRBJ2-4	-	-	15	TGCGCCAGCAGCCTCGACGACATGCGCAAAAACATTCAGTACTTC	CASSLDDMRKNIQYF
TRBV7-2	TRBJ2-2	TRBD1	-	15	TGTGCCAGCAGCGCTTACAGGGGGCGGGACGGGGAGCTGTTTTTT	CASSAYRGRDGELFF
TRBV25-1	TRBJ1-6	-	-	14	TGTGCCAGCAGGGCGGAGGGGGGAGGTTCACCCCTCCACTTT	CASRAEGGGSPLHF
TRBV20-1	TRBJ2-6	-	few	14	TGCAGTGCTAGAGCAGGGGCTGGGGCCAACGTCCTGACTTTC	CSARAGAGANVLTF
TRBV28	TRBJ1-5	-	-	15	TGTGCCAGCAGTTTCCCCACAGCAGGCAATCAGCCTCAGCATTTT	CASSFPTAGNQPQHF
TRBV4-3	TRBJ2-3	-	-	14	TGCGCCAGCAGCCAAGGGCAGGGTGGAGATACGCAGTATTTT	CASSQGQGGDTQYF
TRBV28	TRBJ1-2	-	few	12	TGTGCCTCCCGGAGGGGTAACTATGGCTACACCTTC	CASRRGNYGYTF
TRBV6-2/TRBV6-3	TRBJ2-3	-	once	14	TGTGCCAGCAGTTACACCCAGGGAACAGATACGCAGTATTTT	CASSYTQGTDTQYF
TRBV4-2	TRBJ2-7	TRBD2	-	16	TGTGCCAGCAGCCCCCCGGATACTAGCGGGTTAAATGAGCAGTACTTC	CASSPPDTSGLNEQYF
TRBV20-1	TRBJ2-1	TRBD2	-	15	TGCAGTGCTATCCCACTAGCGGAGTCTTACAATGAGCAGTTCTTC	CSAIPLAESYNEQFF
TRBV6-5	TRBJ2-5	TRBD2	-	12	TGTGCCAGCAAAAGCGGGATCGGGGAGCAGTACTTC	CASKSGIGEQYF
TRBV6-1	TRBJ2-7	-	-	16	TGTGCCAGCAGTGAAACCCGGGGCCTCCCCTACAATGAGCAGTACTTC	CASSETRGLPYNEQYF
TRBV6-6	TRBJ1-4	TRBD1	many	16	TGTGCCAGCAGTTACAATAACAGGGGGCCCCAAGGGAGACTGTTTTTT	CASSYNNRGPQGRLFF
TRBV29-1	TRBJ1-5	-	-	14	TGCAGCGCGGGGGACTCTAAGAGCAATCAGCCCCAGCATTTT	CSAGDSKSNQPQHF
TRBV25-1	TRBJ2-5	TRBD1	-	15	TGTGCCAGCAGTGATTACGGACAGGGGCGAGAGACCCAGTACTTC	CASSDYGQGRETQYF
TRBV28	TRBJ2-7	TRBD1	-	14	TGTGCCAGCAGGCCGAGGACAGGTATAGACGAGCAGTACTTC	CASRPRTGIDEQYF
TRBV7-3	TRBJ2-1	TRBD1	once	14	TGTGCCAGCAGCTTAAGGACAGGGCCCAATGAGCAGTTCTTC	CASSLRTGPNEQFF
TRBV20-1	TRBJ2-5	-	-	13	TGCAGTGCTAGAACAGCGCCGCGAGAGACCCAGTACTTC	CSARTAPRETQYF
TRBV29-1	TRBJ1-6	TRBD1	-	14	TGCAGCGCCGGTGTCGGGACAGCGAATTCACCCCTCCACTTT	CSAGVGTANSPLHF
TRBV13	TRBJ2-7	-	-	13	TGTGCCAGCAGCTTAGAGGCTAGCTCCGAGCAGTACTTC	CASSLEASSEQYF
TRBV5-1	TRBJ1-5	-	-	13	TGCGCCAGCAGCGAATACCCCAATCCGCCCCAGCATTTT	CASSEYPNPPQHF
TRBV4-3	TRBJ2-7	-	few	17	TGCGCCAGCAGCCAAGCAACTTCCGGGAGCCTTTGGGGGGAGCAGTACTTC	CASSQATSGSLWGEQYF
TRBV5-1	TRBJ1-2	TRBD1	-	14	TGCGCCAGCAGCCCAAGGACAGGGCGTACTGGCTACACCTTC	CASSPRTGRTGYTF
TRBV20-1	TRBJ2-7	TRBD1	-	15	TGCAGTGCTTATCCCGACCGGGACAGGGGGCATGAGCAGTACTTC	CSAYPDRDRGHEQYF
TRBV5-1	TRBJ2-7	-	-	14	TGCGCCAGCAGCCTCGGGCCTGGAGAGGGCGAGCAGTACTTC	CASSLGPGEGEQYF
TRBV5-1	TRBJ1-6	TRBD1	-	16	TGCGCCAGCAGTCCCAACGCCGGGACAGTTAATTCACCCCTCCACTTT	CASSPNAGTVNSPLHF
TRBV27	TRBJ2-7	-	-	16	TGTGCCAGCAGTTTGAATCCTTCCGGGAAACCCTACGAGCAGTACTTC	CASSLNPSGKPYEQYF
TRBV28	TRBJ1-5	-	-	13	TGTGCCAGCAATTCAGGGTTTGTACAGCCCCAGCATTTT	CASNSGFVQPQHF
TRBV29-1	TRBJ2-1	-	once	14	TGCAGCGTTGAAAAGGTCAGGATCTACAATGAGCAGTTCTTC	CSVEKVRIYNEQFF
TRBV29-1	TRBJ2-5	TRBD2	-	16	TGCAGCGTTGAAGAAATCGGGACTACCCGACTTGATGAGCAGTACTTC	CSVEEIGTTRLDEQYF
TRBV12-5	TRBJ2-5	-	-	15	TGTGCTAGTGGTTTGGGGCAGGGAATCTCAGGGACCCAGTACTTC	CASGLGQGISGTQYF
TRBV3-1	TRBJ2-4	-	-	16	TGTGCCAGCAGCCAAGAGGTTACTGGGAATAAAAACATTCAGTACTTC	CASSQEVTGNKNIQYF
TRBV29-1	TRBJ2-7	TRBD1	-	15	TGCAGCGTTGAGGATGATGGACAGGGAACCCCCGAGCAGTACTTC	CSVEDDGQGTPEQYF
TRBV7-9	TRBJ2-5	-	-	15	TGTGCCAGCAGCCGGCGGGCGGGCGCAATCGAGACCCAGTACTTC	CASSRRAGAIETQYF
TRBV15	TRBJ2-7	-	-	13	TGTGCCACCAGCAGAATGGGGGGATACGAGCAGTACTTC	CATSRMGGYEQYF